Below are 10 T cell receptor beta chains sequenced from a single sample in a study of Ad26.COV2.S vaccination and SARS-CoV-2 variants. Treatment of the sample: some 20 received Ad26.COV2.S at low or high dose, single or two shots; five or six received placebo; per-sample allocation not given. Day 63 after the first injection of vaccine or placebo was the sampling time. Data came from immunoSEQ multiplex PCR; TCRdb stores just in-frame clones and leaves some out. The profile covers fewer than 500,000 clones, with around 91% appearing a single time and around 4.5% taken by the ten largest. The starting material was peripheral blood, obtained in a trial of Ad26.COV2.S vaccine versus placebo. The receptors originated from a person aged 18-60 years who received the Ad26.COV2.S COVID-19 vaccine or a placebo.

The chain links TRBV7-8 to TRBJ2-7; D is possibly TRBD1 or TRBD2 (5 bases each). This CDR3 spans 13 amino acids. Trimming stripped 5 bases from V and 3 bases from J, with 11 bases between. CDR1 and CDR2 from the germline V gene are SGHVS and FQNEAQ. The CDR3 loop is CASSVRGDYEQYF. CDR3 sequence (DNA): TGTGCCAGCAGCGTCCGAGGGGACTACGAGCAGTACTTC.

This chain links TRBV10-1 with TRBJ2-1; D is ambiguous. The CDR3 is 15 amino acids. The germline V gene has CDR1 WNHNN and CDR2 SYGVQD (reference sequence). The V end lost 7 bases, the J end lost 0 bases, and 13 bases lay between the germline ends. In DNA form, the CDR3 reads TGCGCCAGCAAGCCGGGTGCCGGCTCCTACAATGAGCAGTTCTTC. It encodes CASKPGAGSYNEQFF.

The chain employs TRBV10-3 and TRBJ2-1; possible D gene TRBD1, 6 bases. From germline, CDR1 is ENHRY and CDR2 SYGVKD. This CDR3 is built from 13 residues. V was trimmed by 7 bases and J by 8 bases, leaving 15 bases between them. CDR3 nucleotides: TGTGCCATCAAACAGGGTGTCGACGATGAGCAGTTCTTC. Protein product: CAIKQGVDDEQFF.

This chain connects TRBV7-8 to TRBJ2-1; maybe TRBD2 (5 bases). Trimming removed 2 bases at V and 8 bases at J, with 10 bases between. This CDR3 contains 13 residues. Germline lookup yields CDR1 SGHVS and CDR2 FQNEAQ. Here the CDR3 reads CASSLPRRDEQFF. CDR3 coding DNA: TGTGCCAGCAGCTTACCCCGGCGGGATGAGCAGTTCTTC.

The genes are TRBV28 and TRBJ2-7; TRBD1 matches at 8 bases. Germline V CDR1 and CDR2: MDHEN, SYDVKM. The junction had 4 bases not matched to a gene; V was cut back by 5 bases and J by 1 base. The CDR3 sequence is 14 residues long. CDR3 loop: CASSTGGQSYEQYF. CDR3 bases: TGTGCCAGCAGTACAGGGGGGCAGTCCTACGAGCAGTACTTC.

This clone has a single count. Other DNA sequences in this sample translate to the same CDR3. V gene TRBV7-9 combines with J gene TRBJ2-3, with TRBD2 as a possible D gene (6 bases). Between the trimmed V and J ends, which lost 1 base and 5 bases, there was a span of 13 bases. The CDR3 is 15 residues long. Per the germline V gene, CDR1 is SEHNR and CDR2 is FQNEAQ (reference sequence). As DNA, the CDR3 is TGTGCCAGCAGCTTAGTCGGAGGGGCCGGAGATACGCAGTATTTT. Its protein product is CASSLVGGAGDTQYF. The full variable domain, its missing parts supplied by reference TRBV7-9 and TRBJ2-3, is DTGVSQNPRHKITKRGQNVTFRCDPISEHNRLYWYRQTLGQGPEFLTYFQNEAQLEKSRLLSDRFSAERPKGSFSTLEIQRTEQGDSAMYLCASSLVGGAGDTQYFGPGTRLTVL.

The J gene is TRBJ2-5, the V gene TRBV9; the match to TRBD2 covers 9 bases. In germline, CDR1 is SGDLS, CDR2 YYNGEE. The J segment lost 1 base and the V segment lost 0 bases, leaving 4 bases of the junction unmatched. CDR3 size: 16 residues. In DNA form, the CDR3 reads TGTGCCAGCAGCGTAGGACTAGCGGCCCTCCAAGAGACCCAGTACTTC. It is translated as CASSVGLAALQETQYF.

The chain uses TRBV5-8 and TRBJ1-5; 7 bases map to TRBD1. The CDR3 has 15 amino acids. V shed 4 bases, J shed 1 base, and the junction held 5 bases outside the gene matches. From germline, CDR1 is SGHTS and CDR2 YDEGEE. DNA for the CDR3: TGTGCCAGCAGCGAGTGGGGACAGAGCAATCAGCCCCAGCATTTT. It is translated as CASSEWGQSNQPQHF. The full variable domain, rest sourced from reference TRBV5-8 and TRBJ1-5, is EAGVTQSPTHLIKTRGQQATLRCSPISGHTSVYWYQQALGLGLQFLLWYDEGEERNRGNFPPRFSGRQFPNYSSELNVNALELEDSALYLCASSEWGQSNQPQHFGDGTRLSIL.

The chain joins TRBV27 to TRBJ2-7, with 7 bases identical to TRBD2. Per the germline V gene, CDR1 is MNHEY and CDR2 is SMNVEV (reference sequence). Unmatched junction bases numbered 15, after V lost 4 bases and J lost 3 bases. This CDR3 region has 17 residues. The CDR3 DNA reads TGTGCCAGCAGTTCCTTAGCCCTCGGAGCGGGATACTACGAGCAGTACTTC. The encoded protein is CASSSLALGAGYYEQYF.

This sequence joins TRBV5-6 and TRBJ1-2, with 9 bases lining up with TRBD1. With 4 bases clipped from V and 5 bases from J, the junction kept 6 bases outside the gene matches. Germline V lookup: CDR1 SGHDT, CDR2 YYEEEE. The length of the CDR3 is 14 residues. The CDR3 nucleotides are TGTGCCAGCAGCCCGGGACAGGGTTGGTATGGCTACACCTTC. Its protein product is CASSPGQGWYGYTF.